This T cell receptor beta chain was found in a study of vaccination and CD4 T cells after COVID-19. TCRdb reanalysed the PCR reads using MiXCR and keeps one entry per CDR3 protein. The sample holds about 19,000 distinct CDR3 sequences, 45% to 70% seen once. This CDR3 contains 16 residues. The J segment lost 3 bases and the V segment lost 2 bases, leaving 8 bases of the junction unmatched. CDR1 and CDR2 from the germline V gene are SGHVS and FNYEAQ. The sequencing used CD4+ T cells from blood, collected after SARS-CoV-2 vaccination. This receptor was identified in a human donor who had recovered from COVID-19. The J gene is TRBJ2-3, the V gene TRBV7-6; 7 nucleotides align to TRBD2. For the CDR3, the DNA is TGTGCCAGCAGCTTATATAGCGGGCCGGGGACAGATACGCAGTATTTT. This encodes CASSLYSGPGTDTQYF.